This is a list of T cell receptor beta chains from one sample in a study of CD8 T cells in ankylosing spondylitis. A single record per CDR3 protein comes from TCRdb applying MiXCR to the 5' RACE reads. The sample includes about 92,000 distinct CDR3 sequences, about 9.1% of them seen just once. The source material was blood, either unsorted or a sorted T cell fraction (not recorded which). These receptors were obtained from a male donor with ankylosing spondylitis or in good health (not recorded which). CDR3s include the opening cysteine and the closing phenylalanine or tryptophan. A D gene is named only where the DNA matches it firmly. Some rows mark clone size as missing; the rest say once, few, many or name a class of expanded clone.

length	D	J	size	V	CDR3	DNA
11	-	TRBJ1-2	many	TRBV10-2	CASSEAEGYTF	TGCGCCAGCAGTGAGGCCGAGGGCTACACCTTC
17	TRBD2	TRBJ2-1	many	TRBV12-3/TRBV12-4	CASKTSGGVKIYNEQFF	TGTGCCAGTAAGACTAGCGGGGGGGTTAAAATCTACAATGAGCAGTTCTTC
16	TRBD2	TRBJ2-3	many	TRBV3-1	CASSQGLAGLTDTQYF	TGTGCCAGCAGCCAAGGACTAGCGGGCCTCACAGATACGCAGTATTTT
14	-	TRBJ2-3	many	TRBV5-1	CASCLSGDTDTQYF	TGCGCCAGCTGTCTGTCTGGGGACACAGATACGCAGTATTTT
16	-	TRBJ2-6	-	TRBV5-1	CASSLAGNSGANVLTF	TGCGCCAGCAGCTTGGCGGGTAACTCTGGGGCCAACGTCCTGACTTTC
15	-	TRBJ2-5	many	TRBV7-3	CASSLYPREEETQYF	TGTGCCAGCAGCTTATACCCTAGGGAAGAGGAGACCCAGTACTTC
14	TRBD2	TRBJ2-5	many	TRBV2	CASSLEKRGMTQYF	TGTGCCAGCAGTCTCGAGAAGCGGGGGATGACCCAGTACTTC
15	TRBD1	TRBJ2-3	few	TRBV7-9	CASSFPGGRTDTQYF	TGTGCCAGCAGTTTCCCAGGGGGCCGAACAGATACGCAGTATTTT
17	-	TRBJ2-2	few	TRBV7-8	CASSFSPLGSGTGELFF	TGTGCCAGCAGCTTTAGTCCCCTAGGGAGTGGGACCGGGGAGCTGTTTTTT
12	-	TRBJ2-1	many	TRBV20-1	CSARPRWGRQFF	TGCAGTGCTAGACCCAGGTGGGGCAGGCAGTTCTTC
13	-	TRBJ2-1	-	TRBV5-1	CASNPDLNNEQFF	TGCGCCAGCAACCCCGACTTAAACAATGAGCAGTTCTTC
13	-	TRBJ1-1	many	TRBV12-3/TRBV12-4	CASTRQEHTEAFF	TGTGCCAGCACAAGACAGGAGCACACTGAAGCTTTCTTT
16	TRBD1	TRBJ2-5	many	TRBV20-1	CSARDARAQGAKTQYF	TGCAGTGCTAGAGACGCTCGCGCACAGGGGGCAAAGACCCAGTACTTC
18	TRBD2	TRBJ2-3	few	TRBV10-3	CAISEGLAGGRGTDTQYF	TGTGCCATCAGTGAGGGACTAGCGGGGGGCCGAGGGACAGATACGCAGTATTTT
13	-	TRBJ1-4	few	TRBV6-1	CASRVDGREKLFF	TGTGCCAGCAGGGTGGACGGGAGGGAAAAACTGTTTTTT
12	-	TRBJ1-5	many	TRBV2	CASSVGVQPQHF	TGTGCCAGCAGCGTCGGTGTGCAGCCCCAGCATTTT
17	TRBD2	TRBJ2-7	many	TRBV12-3/TRBV12-4	CASSLSGGASSTYEQYF	TGTGCCAGCAGTTTAAGCGGGGGGGCGTCTTCTACCTACGAGCAGTACTTC